The sequence of this T cell receptor beta chain was determined in a study of blood T cell repertoires in COVID-19. The assay was immunoSEQ multiplex PCR, and TCRdb's table has in-frame clones only and misses some. The data hold 100,000 to 130,000 clones, with less than 75% observed a single time. V lost 0 bases and J lost 4; bases outside the gene matches: 8. CDR1 SGHRS and CDR2 YFSETQ come from the germline V gene. CDR3 length: 16 amino acids. The chain has TRBV5-1 and TRBJ2-5; 8 bases match TRBD2. Source material: peripheral blood. The receptor's source is a woman aged 40 to 55 with acute or convalescent COVID-19. The CDR3, as DNA: TGCGCCAGCAGCTTGGAGGGGCGGGGGGCCGTAGAGACCCAGTACTTC. It is translated as CASSLEGRGAVETQYF. The variable domain in full, with the rest retrieved from reference TRBV5-1 and TRBJ2-5, is KAGVTQTPRYLIKTRGQQVTLSCSPISGHRSVSWYQQTPGQGLQFLFEYFSETQRNKGNFPGRFSGRQFSNSRSEMNVSTLELGDSALYLCASSLEGRGAVETQYFGPGTRLLVL.